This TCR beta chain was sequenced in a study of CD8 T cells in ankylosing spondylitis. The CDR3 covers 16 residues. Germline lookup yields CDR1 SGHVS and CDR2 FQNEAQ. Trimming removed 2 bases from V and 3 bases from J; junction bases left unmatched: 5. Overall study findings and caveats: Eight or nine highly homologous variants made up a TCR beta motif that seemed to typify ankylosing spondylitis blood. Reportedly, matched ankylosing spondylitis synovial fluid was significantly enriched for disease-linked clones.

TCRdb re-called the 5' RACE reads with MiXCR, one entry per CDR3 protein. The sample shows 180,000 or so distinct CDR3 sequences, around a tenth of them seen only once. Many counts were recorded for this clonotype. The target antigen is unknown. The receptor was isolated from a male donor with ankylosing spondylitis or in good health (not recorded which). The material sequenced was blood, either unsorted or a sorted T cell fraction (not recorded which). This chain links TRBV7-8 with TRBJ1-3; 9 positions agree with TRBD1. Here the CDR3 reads CASSLRPGQGGNTIYF. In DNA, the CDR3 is TGTGCCAGCAGCTTAAGACCGGGACAGGGTGGAAACACCATATATTTT. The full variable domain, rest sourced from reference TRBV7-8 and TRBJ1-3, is GAGVSQSPRYKVAKRGQDVALRCDPISGHVSLFWYQQALGQGPEFLTYFQNEAQLDKSGLPSDRFFAERPEGSVSTLKIQRTQQEDSAVYLCASSLRPGQGGNTIYFGEGSWLTVV.